The rows below give T cell receptor beta chains drawn from one sample of a study of cytomegalovirus exposure and HLA in healthy donors. TCRdb keeps only in-frame clones here, not all; method: immunoSEQ multiplex PCR. The data contain roughly 120,000 clones, 86% of them singletons. Sequenced input: PBMCs. The receptor source for this set is a man younger than 30 in good health and CMV-seronegative. CDR3s include the opening cysteine and the closing phenylalanine or tryptophan. Fields, in order: clone size, V gene, D gene, J gene, CDR3 protein, CDR3 DNA. D genes are given only for firm matches. The size field is filled for only some rows; it gives once, few, many or a size class.

>.|TRBV6-1|.|TRBJ1-4
CASSEGGNEKLFF
TGTGCCAGCAGTGAAGGAGGTAATGAAAAACTGTTTTTT
>few|TRBV29-1|.|TRBJ1-1
CSVGRDMNTEAFF
TGCAGCGTTGGTAGGGACATGAACACTGAAGCTTTCTTT
>.|TRBV7-6|.|TRBJ1-3
CASSLRDIAGNTIYF
TGTGCCAGCAGCTTACGGGACATAGCTGGAAACACCATATATTTT
>.|TRBV6-1|TRBD1|TRBJ1-3
CASSRQGKGGNTIYF
TGTGCCAGCAGCCGACAGGGAAAAGGTGGAAACACCATATATTTT
>.|TRBV5-1|.|TRBJ1-5
CASSLERGQPQHF
TGCGCCAGCAGCTTGGAAAGAGGTCAGCCCCAGCATTTT
>.|TRBV6-5|.|TRBJ1-1
CASSYYGESTEAFF
TGTGCCAGCAGTTACTACGGGGAGTCCACTGAAGCTTTCTTT
>.|TRBV27|.|TRBJ2-3
CASSLGSNTDTQYF
TGTGCCAGCAGTTTAGGGAGCAACACAGATACGCAGTATTTT
>.|TRBV6-6|.|TRBJ1-2
CASSYYRDSNYGYTF
TGTGCCAGCAGTTACTACCGTGACAGTAACTATGGCTACACCTTC
>.|TRBV27|.|TRBJ2-1
CASSGTDRSSYNEQFF
TGTGCCAGCAGTGGGACCGACAGGAGCTCCTACAATGAGCAGTTCTTC
>.|TRBV6-1|.|TRBJ1-2
CAILRVLGGYTF
TGTGCCATCCTCCGGGTCTTGGGTGGCTACACCTTC
>once|TRBV5-4|TRBD1|TRBJ2-2
CASSRRQGNTGELFF
TGTGCCAGCAGCCGTCGACAGGGAAACACCGGGGAGCTGTTTTTT
>.|TRBV7-6|TRBD1|TRBJ2-7
CASSDRGKNEQYF
TGTGCCAGCAGCGACAGGGGTAAGAACGAGCAGTACTTC
>few|TRBV9|.|TRBJ2-7
CASSVNPGFEQYF
TGTGCCAGCAGCGTAAACCCAGGGTTCGAGCAGTACTTC
>once|TRBV7-6|.|TRBJ1-1
CASSLALALPRDSVNTEAFF
TGTGCCAGCAGCTTAGCGTTGGCCCTCCCTCGCGACAGCGTCAACACTGAAGCTTTCTTT
>.|TRBV2|TRBD1|TRBJ2-2
CASSVGQGPGELFF
TGTGCCAGCAGTGTAGGACAGGGCCCCGGGGAGCTGTTTTTT
>.|TRBV2|TRBD1|TRBJ1-1
CASSPEGARTEAFF
TGTGCCAGCAGCCCGGAGGGGGCGAGAACTGAAGCTTTCTTT
>.|TRBV9|.|TRBJ1-2
CASSALDSANYGYTF
TGTGCCAGCAGCGCACTGGACAGCGCTAACTATGGCTACACCTTC
>.|TRBV9|TRBD1|TRBJ2-1
CASSLSGQNEQFF
TGTGCCAGCAGCCTCTCGGGACAGAATGAGCAGTTCTTC
>.|TRBV6-6|TRBD2|TRBJ2-1
CASSYSPSGYNEQFF
TGTGCCAGCAGTTACTCGCCTAGCGGTTACAATGAGCAGTTCTTC
>.|TRBV9|.|TRBJ2-7
CASSVVARSYEQYF
TGTGCCAGCAGCGTAGTGGCCAGGTCCTACGAGCAGTACTTC
>.|TRBV18|.|TRBJ1-5
CASSPLSRRGDSNQPQHF
TGTGCCAGCTCACCACTTTCTCGGCGCGGGGATAGCAATCAGCCCCAGCATTTT
>.|TRBV27|.|TRBJ2-1
CASSLSISNEQFF
TGTGCCAGCAGTTTATCGATCAGCAATGAGCAGTTCTTC
>.|TRBV19|TRBD1|TRBJ2-7
CASSLPGQGFYEQYF
TGTGCCAGTAGTTTACCGGGACAGGGGTTTTACGAGCAGTACTTC
>.|TRBV15|TRBD1|TRBJ2-7
CATSRGGTGGYEQYF
TGTGCCACCAGCAGAGGAGGGACAGGGGGCTACGAGCAGTACTTC
>.|TRBV5-1|TRBD1|TRBJ2-3
CASSLDGQGASDTQYF
TGCGCCAGCAGCTTGGACGGGCAGGGGGCTTCAGATACGCAGTATTTT
>.|TRBV6-5|.|TRBJ1-1
CASSSKGVNTEAFF
TGTGCCAGCAGTTCGAAGGGAGTGAACACTGAAGCTTTCTTT
>.|TRBV5-6|.|TRBJ1-2
CASSLPGGGGYTF
TGTGCCAGCAGCTTGCCGGGGGGAGGGGGCTACACCTTC
>.|TRBV13|.|TRBJ1-2
CASRPYREIHGYTF
TGTGCCAGCAGACCCTACAGGGAAATCCATGGCTACACCTTC
>few|TRBV30|TRBD2|TRBJ2-7
CAWSVPTSGGLSSYEQYF
TGTGCCTGGAGTGTACCGACTAGCGGGGGCCTTAGCTCCTACGAGCAGTACTTC
>.|TRBV4-1|.|TRBJ2-3
CASSQDRYTDTQYF
TGCGCCAGCAGCCAAGACAGATACACAGATACGCAGTATTTT
>.|TRBV10-2|.|TRBJ2-7
CASSEGGYEQYF
TGCGCCAGCAGTGAGGGAGGGTACGAGCAGTACTTC
>.|TRBV29-1|TRBD1|TRBJ1-2
CSTGQGYYGYTF
TGCAGCACCGGACAGGGCTACTATGGCTACACCTTC
>.|TRBV29-1|TRBD1|TRBJ1-1
CSVEIRQGAPMNTEAFF
TGCAGCGTTGAAATCAGACAGGGGGCGCCTATGAACACTGAAGCTTTCTTT
>few|TRBV6-1|.|TRBJ2-7
CASSEVEQATYEQYF
TGTGCCAGCAGTGAAGTAGAACAGGCGACCTACGAGCAGTACTTC
>.|TRBV5-1|.|TRBJ2-2
CASSLKTSMNTGELFF
TGCGCCAGCAGCTTGAAAACGTCTATGAACACCGGGGAGCTGTTTTTT
>few|TRBV5-1|.|TRBJ2-2
CASSPAEAAGELFF
TGCGCCAGCAGCCCCGCGGAGGCGGCCGGGGAGCTGTTTTTT
>.|TRBV10-3|TRBD1|TRBJ2-7
CAISEETGGLEQYF
TGTGCCATCAGTGAGGAAACAGGGGGACTCGAGCAGTACTTC
>.|TRBV7-2|TRBD1|TRBJ1-2
CASSLGQGGLYGYTF
TGTGCCAGCAGTTTGGGACAGGGAGGTCTCTATGGCTACACCTTC
>.|TRBV5-1|.|TRBJ2-1
CASSLGGGAGNEQFF
TGCGCCAGCAGCTTGGGCGGGGGCGCCGGCAATGAGCAGTTCTTC
>.|TRBV30|.|TRBJ2-5
CAWSVRSGYGTQYF
TGTGCCTGGAGTGTACGATCCGGGTATGGGACCCAGTACTTC
>once|TRBV27|TRBD1|TRBJ1-1
CASSLSLGTGAFF
TGTGCCAGCAGTTTATCGTTGGGGACAGGGGCTTTCTTT
>.|TRBV5-6|.|TRBJ2-6
CASSPLAPVEAGANVLTF
TGTGCCAGCAGCCCTCTGGCCCCAGTGGAGGCTGGGGCCAACGTCCTGACTTTC
>.|TRBV2|.|TRBJ2-5
CASRGGTVETQYF
TGTGCCAGCAGGGGCGGGACGGTGGAGACCCAGTACTTC
>.|TRBV19|TRBD1|TRBJ1-5
CASSYRGGSNQPQHF
TGTGCCAGTAGTTACAGGGGCGGTAGCAATCAGCCCCAGCATTTT
>.|TRBV5-6|TRBD2|TRBJ2-1
CASSLTGGPWEQFF
TGTGCCAGCAGCTTAACGGGAGGGCCATGGGAGCAGTTCTTC
>.|TRBV7-9|TRBD1|TRBJ1-2
CASSTRTGDDYGYTF
TGTGCCAGCAGCACGCGGACAGGGGACGACTATGGCTACACCTTC
>.|TRBV19|.|TRBJ1-1
CASSIEGQGRGTEAFF
TGTGCCAGTAGTATCGAGGGGCAGGGGCGAGGTACTGAAGCTTTCTTT